These 22 T cell receptor beta chains came from one sample sequenced in a study of regulatory dendritic cells for organ transplantation. Profiled with immunoSEQ multiplex PCR; TCRdb holds only in-frame clones, not every one. The sample holds about 29,000 clones, approximately 79% seen once. The sample was memory CD4+ T cells from blood. Regarding subset: CD45RO+ memory T cells. The receptors here all came from a human donor in good health.

The chain is built from TRBV10-1 and TRBJ2-3; D not certain. There are 13 residues in the CDR3. V lost 2 bases to trimming and J lost 5 bases, with 8 bases between them. The germline V gene has CDR1 WNHNN and CDR2 SYGVQD (reference sequence). CDR3 residues: CASSEDSIDTQYF. As DNA, the CDR3 is TGCGCCAGCAGTGAGGACTCGATAGATACGCAGTATTTT.

This chain connects TRBV7-2 to TRBJ2-2; D uncertain. CDR1 is SGHTA and CDR2 is FQGNSA in the germline V gene. The V gene lost 5 bases and the J gene lost 6 bases, with 13 bases spanning the gap. The CDR3 extends over 14 amino acids. The CDR3 loop is CASSLDWVSGELFF. Here the CDR3 DNA reads TGTGCCAGCAGCCTCGATTGGGTTTCCGGGGAGCTGTTTTTT.

This clone was seen only once. The chain employs TRBV29-1 and TRBJ1-1; 9 bases match TRBD1. Germline values: CDR1 SQVTM, CDR2 ANQGSEA. The CDR3 is 17 amino acids. J lost 2 bases, V lost 6 bases, and 16 bases had no gene match. The CDR3: CSVKKAGTGRGNTEAFF. CDR3 in DNA: TGCAGCGTGAAAAAAGCCGGGACAGGGAGGGGTAACACTGAAGCTTTCTTT.

V and J are TRBV19 and TRBJ2-1; D gene uncertain. Trimming cost V 5 bases and J 1 base, with 15 bases left between them. CDR1 is LNHDA and CDR2 is SQIVND in the germline V gene (reference sequence). CDR3 length: 16 residues. The CDR3 DNA reads as TGTGCCAGTAGTTCCCGCATGGCCCAGTCCTACAATGAGCAGTTCTTC. Its translation is CASSSRMAQSYNEQFF.

The gene calls are TRBV2 and TRBJ2-1, with 7 nucleotides matching TRBD2. V was pared by 5 bases and J by 2 bases, with 3 bases of the junction left unmatched. The CDR3 contains 14 residues. The V gene's germline CDR1 is SNHLY and CDR2 FYNNEI. The CDR3 DNA reads TGTGCCAGCAGTTCAAGCGGGACCTACAATGAGCAGTTCTTC. Translating it yields CASSSSGTYNEQFF.

The V and J genes are TRBV7-2 and TRBJ1-1, with 7 bases that match TRBD1. V was pared by 3 bases and J by 4 bases, with 2 bases of the junction left unmatched. Germline V gene data show CDR1 as SGHTA and CDR2 as FQGNSA. CDR3 size: 13 residues. This chain's CDR3 is CASSFGTATEAFF. CDR3 sequence (DNA): TGTGCCAGCAGCTTTGGGACAGCCACTGAAGCTTTCTTT.

This rearrangement joins TRBV7-8 to TRBJ2-1, with a tentative D call TRBD1 (5 bases). The CDR3 is 14 residues long. The V end lost 1 base, the J end lost 6 bases, and 10 bases lay between the germline ends. CDR1 SGHVS and CDR2 FQNEAQ come from the germline V gene. The CDR3 spells CASSLGGRGNEQFF. CDR3 coding DNA: TGTGCCAGCAGCTTAGGAGGTAGGGGCAATGAGCAGTTCTTC.

This clone was observed a handful of times. The chain couples TRBV28 to TRBJ2-7; 8 bases are a match to TRBD1. Unmatched junction bases numbered 3, after V lost 7 bases and J lost 4 bases. There are 12 residues in the CDR3. Per the germline V gene, CDR1 is MDHEN and CDR2 is SYDVKM. The CDR3: CASNQGAYEQYF. As DNA, the CDR3 is TGTGCCAGCAATCAGGGGGCATACGAGCAGTACTTC.

About this clone itself: At one boundary the junction diverges from the germline segment, which might be a read error. The V gene is TRBV2, the J gene TRBJ1-2; D ambiguous. The germline V gene encodes CDR1 SNHLY and CDR2 FYNNEI. This CDR3 is 13 amino acids long. The chain's CDR3 is CASSEARSQAAFF. DNA for the CDR3: TGTGCCAGCAGTGAAGCGCGGTCTCAGGCGGCCTTCTTC.

This clone has just a few counts. The chain combines TRBV7-3 with TRBJ2-5, with 8 bases aligning to TRBD2. CDR3 length: 13 residues. The V and J ends lost 4 bases and 7 bases, in that order; junction bases with no gene match: 5. The V gene's germline CDR1 is SGHTA and CDR2 FQGTGA. This CDR3 reads CASSSGTSGTQYF. In nucleotides, the CDR3 is TGTGCCAGCAGCTCCGGGACTAGTGGGACCCAGTACTTC.

This clone was counted a single time. The rearrangement joins TRBV23-1 to TRBJ1-2; maybe TRBD1 (5 bases). TRBV23-1 is an ORF, and what it does is uncertain. The CDR3 covers 15 residues. V lost 0 bases and J 0 bases, leaving 8 bases between the germline ends. The CDR3 nucleotides are TGCGCCAGCAGTCAATCAGGGGTAGCTAACTATGGCTACACCTTC. Protein: CASSQSGVANYGYTF.

The table lists this clone with a count of one. The chain carries TRBV27 and TRBJ2-1, with 9 bases identical to TRBD1. CDR3 length: 14 residues. Germline-derived CDR1 and CDR2 are MNHEY and SMNVEV (reference sequence). The V segment lost 6 bases and the J segment 8 bases; nucleotides outside the gene matches: 8. The CDR3 DNA reads TGTGCCAGCAGGGGACAGGGAACGAAGGATGAGCAGTTCTTC. Amino acids: CASRGQGTKDEQFF.

This clone appeared a single time. The J gene is TRBJ1-2, the V gene TRBV18, with TRBD1 as a possible D gene (5 bases). Germline assignment: CDR1 KGHSH and CDR2 LQKENI. This CDR3 comprises 17 residues. Trimming took off 0 bases at V and 1 base at J, with 15 bases between the two ends. CDR3 DNA: TGTGCCAGCTCACCACCGATGGCAGGGAACCATAACTATGGCTACACCTTC. Its translation: CASSPPMAGNHNYGYTF.

The gene calls are TRBV7-3 and TRBJ1-3; D is uncertain. With 2 bases removed from V and 4 bases from J, the gap between germline ends came to 15 bases. CDR3 size: 16 residues. Germline lookup yields CDR1 SGHTA and CDR2 FQGTGA. In DNA, the CDR3 is TGTGCCAGCAGCTTAGGACCTCGAAGGGAAGGAAACACCATATATTTT. It specifies CASSLGPRREGNTIYF.

The chain has TRBV6-1 and TRBJ2-3, with D perhaps TRBD1 or TRBD2 (5 bases each). The CDR3 length is 13 residues. V was cut by 8 bases and J by 2 bases, with 11 bases left in between. Germline V lookup: CDR1 MNHNS, CDR2 SASEGT. The CDR3 sequence is CASFRGDTDTQYF. CDR3 DNA sequence: TGTGCCAGCTTTCGGGGCGACACAGATACGCAGTATTTT.

This sequence joins TRBV5-1 and TRBJ1-5; D uncertain. This CDR3 is built from 14 residues. V lost 1 base and J lost 2, with 7 bases in between. Germline lookup yields CDR1 SGHRS and CDR2 YFSETQ. For the CDR3, the DNA is TGCGCCAGCAGCTTGCTGGGTGGCAATCAGCCCCAGCATTTT. As protein: CASSLLGGNQPQHF.

CDR3 protein: CASSPARLNEQFF. Here the CDR3 DNA reads TGTGCCAGCAGTCCCGCCCGGCTCAATGAGCAGTTCTTC. The chain is built from TRBV7-2 and TRBJ2-1; D unclear. The V end lost 6 bases, the J end lost 6 bases, and 12 bases lay between the germline ends. Germline V gene data show CDR1 as SGHTA and CDR2 as FQGNSA. This CDR3 is 13 amino acids long.

The chain links TRBV7-2 to TRBJ2-5, with D possibly being TRBD1 (8 bases). CDR1 and CDR2 (germline): SGHTA, FQGNSA. The V gene lost 4 bases and the J gene lost 4 bases, with 19 bases spanning the gap. This CDR3 spans 16 amino acids. CDR3 nucleotides: TGTGCCAGCAGCTCATTTAACAGGGGGGGGCTAGAGACCCAGTACTTC. Amino acid sequence: CASSSFNRGGLETQYF.

The chain combines TRBV5-4 with TRBJ2-5; D unclear. The V gene's germline CDR1 is SGHNT and CDR2 YYREEE (reference sequence). With 0 bases removed from V and 5 bases from J, the gap between germline ends came to 11 bases. The CDR3 runs to 14 residues. The CDR3 reads CASSLEGRRETQYF. As DNA, the CDR3 is TGTGCCAGCAGCTTGGAAGGGCGCCGGGAGACCCAGTACTTC.

The rearrangement uses TRBV7-9 and TRBJ1-4; tentative D call: TRBD1 (6 bases). V lost 5 bases and J lost 8, with 21 bases in between. CDR1 and CDR2 from the germline V gene are SEHNR and FQNEAQ (reference sequence). The CDR3 length is 16 residues. CDR3 bases: TGTGCCAGCAGCCCCATCAACGGGGGCGAGAGGGAAAAACTGTTTTTT. Residues: CASSPINGGEREKLFF.

The chain combines TRBV11-2 with TRBJ2-7; 8 bases match TRBD2. V was clipped by 4 bases and J by 1 base; unmatched bases: 6. The CDR3 totals 15 residues. Germline assignment: CDR1 SGHAT and CDR2 FQNNGV. In DNA, the CDR3 is TGTGCCAGCAGCTCAAAGGTAGCGGGGTCCTACGAGCAGTACTTC. It translates to CASSSKVAGSYEQYF.

The rearrangement links TRBV6-6 to TRBJ2-7; no firm D call. Germline lookup yields CDR1 MNHNY and CDR2 SVGAGI (reference sequence). Trimming left V 2 bases short and J 1 base short, with 9 bases between. This CDR3 spans 14 amino acids. CDR3 nucleotides: TGTGCCAGCAGTTACCAGAGAGATTCCTACGAGCAGTACTTC. Its protein is CASSYQRDSYEQYF.